The clone carrying this T cell receptor (beta chain) was observed a few times. Antigen specificity is unknown. The CDR3 has 14 residues. Germline lookup yields CDR1 MGHRA and CDR2 YSYEKL. Losses at the gene ends were 4 bases for V and 5 bases for J; bases not matched to a gene: 4. Sequencing was performed with immunoSEQ multiplex PCR; in TCRdb, only in-frame clones are kept and a portion is missing. The profile shows some 29,000 clones, approximately 86% of them singletons. This sample is drawn from a study of somatic mutations in cytotoxic T cells in rheumatoid arthritis. Study information: Nearly 100% purity was obtained when some V beta antibody-stained T-cell populations were flow-sorted; these included V beta1+ cells sequenced for TCRB.

Study-level findings and limits: Per patient, the largest CD8+ clone was found to exceed 20% of CD8+ cells in about an eighth of the roughly 60 cases.

V and J are TRBV4-1 and TRBJ2-7; TRBD2 agrees at 11 bases. The source is an adult with rheumatoid arthritis. Source material: CD8+ T cells sorted from blood. CDR3 DNA: TGCGCCAGCAGCCCACTAGCGGGAGACGACGAGCAGTACTTC. This gives the protein CASSPLAGDDEQYF.